This TCR beta chain was profiled in a study of cytomegalovirus exposure and HLA in healthy donors. Overall study results and limits: A later analysis by the authors found several of the most significant clusters apparently linked to common viral pathogens. Earlier analysis yielded a pattern in which most TCR beta V segments were productive about 87% or about 30% of the time.

Concerning this clone itself: Antigen specificity is unknown. A read error may account for a junction end that differs from germline.

The CDR3 has 14 amino acids. CDR1 and CDR2 (germline): SSHAT, FNYEAQ (reference sequence). The PCR made use of 60 Vbeta and 13 Jbeta primers. The data were produced by immunoSEQ multiplex PCR, yet TCRdb's version contains in-frame clones alone and is incomplete. The sample holds around 120,000 clones, about 85% seen once. The receptor was derived from a boy younger than 18 in good health and CMV-seronegative. The source material was PBMCs. The V call is TRBV7-7, the J call TRBJ2-5; D remains unclear. The CDR3 sequence: CASSLDRIQETQYF. The CDR3 bases are TGTGCTAGCAGCTTAGATAGAATCCAAGAGACCCAGTACTTC.